The 21 T cell receptor beta chains presented below share a single source sample, sequenced in a study of neurological immune-mediated disorders (dated by TCRdb to about 2019). The time point label on this specimen signifies: longitudinal time-point 1 (baseline). Library creation used 5' RACE. The data were produced on an Illumina HiSeq 2500. TCRdb trimmed the raw reads at Q25, called clones with MiXCR and kept productive beta chains. One record per CDR3 amino acid sequence lists the most common genes and DNA. This sample gives 67,000 or so distinct CDR3 sequences in total; roughly 13% of them show up just once. About 4.6% of the sample goes to the ten largest clones. Sequencing was done on a sample of PBMCs. These receptors were taken from a female donor with HTLV-1-associated myelopathy (HAM/TSP).

This clonotype has just one count. This chain joins TRBV20-1 and TRBJ2-1, with 9 bases aligning to TRBD2. The V segment lost 0 bases and the J segment 1 base; nucleotides outside the gene matches: 7. Germline CDR1 and CDR2: DFQATT and SNEGSKA (reference sequence). The CDR3 is 17 residues long. The DNA for the CDR3 is TGCAGTGCTAGAGATAGGAGCGGGGGGCAATCCTACAATGAGCAGTTCTTC. Protein product: CSARDRSGGQSYNEQFF.

Ten or more counts support this clonotype. The chain combines TRBV28 with TRBJ2-5; no firm D call. The CDR3 length is 13 residues. From germline, CDR1 is MDHEN and CDR2 SYDVKM. Trimming shortened V by 7 bases and J by 11 bases, and 20 bases separated the two germline ends. DNA of the CDR3: TGTGCCAGCACATCCCCCGGACGGTTTGTGCAGTACTTC. This codes for CASTSPGRFVQYF.

This clonotype was seen ten or more times. The chain links TRBV5-1 to TRBJ2-7; D might be TRBD2 (5 bases). Per the germline V gene, CDR1 is SGHRS and CDR2 is YFSETQ. V was pared by 4 bases and J by 2 bases, with 10 bases between. This CDR3 contains 13 residues. The CDR3 here is CASSAPGTYEQYF. CDR3 DNA: TGCGCCAGCAGCGCCCCGGGAACCTACGAGCAGTACTTC.

This clonotype was observed a handful of times. This chain joins TRBV5-1 and TRBJ2-7, with D possibly TRBD2 on 6 matching bases. CDR3 length: 17 amino acids. Germline V gene sequence: CDR1 SGHRS, CDR2 YFSETQ. V dropped 4 bases and J dropped 2 bases, with 22 bases sitting between them. The CDR3 reads CASSPLTPGRGAYEQYF. Written as DNA, the CDR3 is TGCGCCAGCAGCCCACTCACCCCGGGACGCGGGGCCTACGAGCAGTACTTC.

This clonotype was detected many times. This chain uses TRBV20-1 with TRBJ2-7; D uncertain. The CDR3 has 13 amino acids. Germline V gene data show CDR1 as DFQATT and CDR2 as SNEGSKA (reference sequence). V was pared by 5 bases and J by 2 bases, with 13 bases between. CDR3 residues: CSARWTEPYEQYF. CDR3 DNA sequence: TGCAGTGCTCGCTGGACGGAACCCTACGAGCAGTACTTC.

This clonotype was seen many times. The rearrangement uses TRBV7-9 and TRBJ2-1; 8 bases fit TRBD2. The junction had 11 bases not matched to a gene; V was cut back by 3 bases and J by 7 bases. Germline lookup yields CDR1 SEHNR and CDR2 FQNEAQ (reference sequence). This CDR3 has 16 residues. CDR3 residues: CASSFRTSTGWNEQFF. The CDR3 nucleotides are TGTGCCAGCAGCTTCCGGACTAGCACCGGTTGGAATGAGCAGTTCTTC.

In the case of this clonotype: Just one base apart from a much larger clone, this may be a read error. The chain recombines TRBV11-2 with TRBJ2-5; D is undetermined. Germline CDR1 SGHAT, CDR2 FQNNGV. V gave up 7 bases and J gave up 5 bases, with 14 bases separating them. The CDR3 is 13 residues long. The CDR3 sequence: CASNFKLRETQYF. CDR3 nucleotide sequence: TGTGCCAGCAACTTTAAGCTCCGCGAGACCCAGTACTTC. The full variable domain, with the rest looked up from reference TRBV11-2 and TRBJ2-5, is EAGVAQSPRYKIIEKRQSVAFWCNPISGHATLYWYQQILGQGPKLLIQFQNNGVVDDSQLPKDRFSAERLKGVDSTLKIQPAKLEDSAVYLCASNFKLRETQYFGPGTRLLVL.

This clonotype came up many times. V gene TRBV20-1 combines with J gene TRBJ1-2, with D unclear. This CDR3 has 12 residues. V lost 3 bases to trimming and J lost 5 bases, with 10 bases between them. Germline V gene sequence: CDR1 DFQATT, CDR2 SNEGSKA (reference sequence). DNA of the CDR3: TGCAGTGCTAGCGGGGTCCTTTATGGCTACACCTTC. It translates to CSASGVLYGYTF.

This clonotype came up many times. V gene TRBV29-1 combines with J gene TRBJ1-1; no clear D gene. V lost 3 bases and J lost 11, with 19 bases in between. The CDR3 runs to 13 residues. CDR1 is SQVTM, CDR2 ANQGSEA, per germline. The CDR3 DNA reads TGCAGCGTTGATACTGGGCAGTCCCCTACGGCTTTCTTT. Translation gives CSVDTGQSPTAFF.

This clonotype was detected ten times or more. The chain uses TRBV18 and TRBJ2-3; D gene uncertain. CDR3 length: 16 amino acids. The germline V gene has CDR1 KGHSH and CDR2 LQKENI. Trimming stripped 1 base from V and 2 bases from J, with 13 bases between. In DNA form, the CDR3 reads TGTGCCAGCTCACCACTTATCACACATCTCACAGATACGCAGTATTTT. Its protein is CASSPLITHLTDTQYF. Looking up the rest from reference TRBV18 and TRBJ2-3 gives the full variable domain: NAGVMQNPRHLVRRRGQEARLRCSPMKGHSHVYWYRQLPEEGLKFMVYLQKENIIDESGMPKERFSAEFPKEGPSILRIQQVVRGDSAAYFCASSPLITHLTDTQYFGPGTRLTVL.

This clonotype was seen repeatedly, ten times or more. The CDR3 protein is CAISESAGTGNILDTQYF. The DNA of the CDR3 is TGTGCCATCAGTGAGTCCGCTGGGACAGGGAACATCTTAGATACGCAGTATTTT. The V and J genes are TRBV10-3 and TRBJ2-3; TRBD1 aligns across 9 bases. The CDR3 length is 18 residues. V shed 0 bases and J 5 bases; nucleotides not matched to a gene: 12. Looked up from germline, CDR1 is ENHRY and CDR2 is SYGVKD.

This clonotype was detected only a few times. V gene TRBV19 combines with J gene TRBJ2-7; the D gene is possibly TRBD2 (5 bases). V was pared by 7 bases and J by 0 bases, with 13 bases between. Germline-derived CDR1 and CDR2 are LNHDA and SQIVND (reference sequence). The CDR3 runs 14 residues. The CDR3 sequence: CASTSPGNSYEQYF. As DNA, the CDR3 is TGTGCCAGTACCTCCCCCGGGAACTCCTACGAGCAGTACTTC.

The chain is built from TRBV10-2 and TRBJ2-5; D might be TRBD1 or TRBD2, each matching 5 bases. This CDR3 is built from 15 residues. The V end lost 10 bases, the J end lost 4 bases, and 22 bases lay between the germline ends. Germline CDR1 is WSHSY and CDR2 is SAAADI. This chain's CDR3 is CATTMRGGQRETQYF. DNA of the CDR3: TGCGCCACCACCATGAGGGGCGGTCAGCGAGAGACCCAGTACTTC.

This clonotype was recorded many times. The rearrangement joins TRBV20-1 to TRBJ2-5; 9 bases align to TRBD2. Germline V gene lookup returns CDR1 DFQATT and CDR2 SNEGSKA (reference sequence). After removal of 0 bases from V and 5 bases from J, the junction contained 7 bases not matched to a gene. The CDR3 extends over 15 amino acids. The chain's CDR3 is CSARDRAGGRETQYF. The CDR3 DNA reads TGCAGTGCTAGAGATCGAGCGGGGGGCCGGGAGACCCAGTACTTC.

This clonotype was seen just once. The chain couples TRBV7-9 to TRBJ1-1; D gene unclear. The germline CDR1 and CDR2 sequences are SEHNR and FQNEAQ (reference sequence). CDR3 size: 13 residues. Trimming pared 5 bases from V and 3 bases from J, leaving 10 bases between. As DNA, the CDR3 is TGTGCCAGCAGCCCCGCAATCGACACTGAAGCTTTCTTT. The encoded protein is CASSPAIDTEAFF.

This clonotype was detected many times. This chain uses TRBV28 with TRBJ2-1, with D hard to call. Trimming took off 6 bases at V and 3 bases at J, with 15 bases between the two ends. This CDR3 has 15 amino acids. CDR1 is MDHEN and CDR2 is SYDVKM in the germline V gene. The CDR3 loop reads CASSPLGLRYNEQFF. In nucleotides, the CDR3 is TGTGCCAGCAGCCCCTTAGGGTTGCGCTACAATGAGCAGTTCTTC.

This clonotype was picked up a small number of times. This sequence joins TRBV5-1 and TRBJ1-2, with 7 positions matching TRBD1. The CDR3 spans 14 residues. CDR1 is SGHRS and CDR2 is YFSETQ in the germline V gene. Trimming removed 1 base from V and 8 bases from J; junction bases left unmatched: 8. CDR3 residues: CASSLIYGQEGYTF. The CDR3 nucleotides are TGCGCCAGCAGCTTGATTTACGGACAGGAAGGCTACACCTTC. The entire variable domain, with the rest obtained from reference TRBV5-1 and TRBJ1-2, is as follows: KAGVTQTPRYLIKTRGQQVTLSCSPISGHRSVSWYQQTPGQGLQFLFEYFSETQRNKGNFPGRFSGRQFSNSRSEMNVSTLELGDSALYLCASSLIYGQEGYTFGSGTRLTVV.

This clonotype was observed many times. The V gene is TRBV28, the J gene TRBJ2-7, with 9 bases identical to TRBD2. V shed 4 bases and J 4 bases; nucleotides not matched to a gene: 5. CDR1 and CDR2 (germline): MDHEN, SYDVKM. The CDR3 is made up of 14 amino acids. In DNA form, the CDR3 reads TGTGCCAGCAGTTGGAGCGGGGGGTTTTACGAGCAGTACTTC. Protein product: CASSWSGGFYEQYF.

The chain employs TRBV11-2 and TRBJ2-2; 10 nucleotides line up with TRBD2. The CDR3 totals 15 residues. After removal of 3 bases from V and 8 bases from J, the junction contained 6 bases not matched to a gene. The germline CDR1 and CDR2 sequences are SGHAT and FQNNGV. CDR3 protein: CASSLLAGAAGELFF. CDR3 nucleotides: TGTGCCAGCAGCTTGCTAGCGGGGGCAGCTGGGGAGCTGTTTTTT.

This clonotype was recorded once. The V and J genes are TRBV12-3 or TRBV12-4 and TRBJ1-1; D uncertain. There are 17 residues in the CDR3. The V and J ends lost 7 bases and 0 bases respectively, with 21 bases between them. CDR3 DNA sequence: TGTGCCAGCACCTTGGGTCAAAGATATCGACTGAACACTGAAGCTTTCTTT. Translating it yields CASTLGQRYRLNTEAFF.

This clonotype was detected ten times or more. This chain uses TRBV10-3 with TRBJ2-7; 12 nucleotides line up with TRBD1. Germline values: CDR1 ENHRY, CDR2 SYGVKD. CDR3 size: 18 residues. The V segment lost 0 bases and the J segment 2 bases; nucleotides outside the gene matches: 8. CDR3 nucleotides: TGTGCCATCAGTGAGTCTCTATCCGGGACAGGGGGCCCCTACGAGCAGTACTTC. Translating gives CAISESLSGTGGPYEQYF.